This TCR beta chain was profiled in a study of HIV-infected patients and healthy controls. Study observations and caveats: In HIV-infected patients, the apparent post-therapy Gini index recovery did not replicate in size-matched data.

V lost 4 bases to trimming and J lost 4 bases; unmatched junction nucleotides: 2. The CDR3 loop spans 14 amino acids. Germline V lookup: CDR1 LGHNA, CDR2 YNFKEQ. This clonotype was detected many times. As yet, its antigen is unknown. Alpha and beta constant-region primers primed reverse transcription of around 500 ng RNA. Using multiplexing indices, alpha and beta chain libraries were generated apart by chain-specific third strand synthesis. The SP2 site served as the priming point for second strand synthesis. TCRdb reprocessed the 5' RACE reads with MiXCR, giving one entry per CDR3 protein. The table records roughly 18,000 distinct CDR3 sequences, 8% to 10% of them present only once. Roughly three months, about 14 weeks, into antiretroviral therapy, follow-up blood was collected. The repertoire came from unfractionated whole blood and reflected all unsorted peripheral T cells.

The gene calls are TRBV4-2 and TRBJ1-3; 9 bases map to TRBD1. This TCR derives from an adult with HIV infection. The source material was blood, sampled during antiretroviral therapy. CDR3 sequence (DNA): TGTGCCAGCAGCCCGGGGACAGGGGGAAACACCATATATTTT. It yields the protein CASSPGTGGNTIYF.